This is a list of T cell receptor beta chains from one sample in a study of cytomegalovirus exposure and HLA in healthy donors. Profiling relied on immunoSEQ multiplex PCR, and the TCRdb table lists in-frame clones only, not all of them. Seen here are 120,000 to 150,000 clones, roughly 72% observed once, and the top ten hold approximately 1.8%. The sample taken for sequencing was PBMCs. Every receptor here comes from a man between 40 and 49 years old in good health and CMV-seronegative. CDR3s include the opening cysteine and the closing phenylalanine or tryptophan. The order of the fields is V gene, D gene, clone size, J gene, CDR3 protein, CDR3 DNA. A D gene is named only where the DNA matches it firmly. Where a row states a size, it is once, few, many or the class of an expanded clone; other rows omit it.

v_call: TRBV6-5
d_call: TRBD2
clone_size: -
j_call: TRBJ2-5
cdr3_aa: CASRLAGFQETQYF
cdr3_nt: TGTGCCAGCAGACTAGCGGGCTTCCAAGAGACCCAGTACTTC

v_call: TRBV11-2
d_call: TRBD1
clone_size: -
j_call: TRBJ1-1
cdr3_aa: CASSLQGGNTEAFF
cdr3_nt: TGTGCCAGCAGTCTACAGGGGGGGAACACTGAAGCTTTCTTT

v_call: TRBV13
d_call: -
clone_size: -
j_call: TRBJ2-1
cdr3_aa: CASSSLQGNEQFF
cdr3_nt: TGTGCCAGCAGTTCTCTCCAGGGTAATGAGCAGTTCTTC

v_call: TRBV4-2
d_call: TRBD1
clone_size: few
j_call: TRBJ2-1
cdr3_aa: CASSRDSYNEQFF
cdr3_nt: TGTGCCAGCAGCCGGGACAGCTACAATGAGCAGTTCTTC

v_call: TRBV6-1
d_call: -
clone_size: -
j_call: TRBJ2-3
cdr3_aa: CASSEGRGGWGTDTQYF
cdr3_nt: TGTGCCAGCAGTGAAGGCCGCGGAGGATGGGGCACAGATACGCAGTATTTT

v_call: TRBV6-1
d_call: TRBD1
clone_size: -
j_call: TRBJ2-1
cdr3_aa: CASSDRDRDNEQFF
cdr3_nt: TGTGCCAGCAGTGACCGGGACAGGGATAATGAGCAGTTCTTC

v_call: TRBV11-1
d_call: TRBD1
clone_size: -
j_call: TRBJ2-1
cdr3_aa: CASSSGGQGTYNEQFF
cdr3_nt: TGTGCCAGCAGCTCGGGGGGACAGGGAACCTACAATGAGCAGTTCTTC

v_call: TRBV5-4
d_call: -
clone_size: -
j_call: TRBJ2-1
cdr3_aa: CASSLGQEQFF
cdr3_nt: TGTGCCAGCAGCTTGGGACAAGAGCAGTTCTTC

v_call: TRBV5-4
d_call: -
clone_size: -
j_call: TRBJ1-6
cdr3_aa: CASSLDLGFHNSPLHF
cdr3_nt: TGTGCCAGCAGCTTGGATCTGGGCTTTCATAATTCACCCCTCCACTTT

v_call: TRBV28
d_call: TRBD1
clone_size: -
j_call: TRBJ2-6
cdr3_aa: CASSRQGVVSGANVLTF
cdr3_nt: TGTGCCAGCAGCCGACAGGGAGTGGTGTCTGGGGCCAACGTCCTGACTTTC

v_call: TRBV15
d_call: TRBD2
clone_size: few
j_call: TRBJ2-1
cdr3_aa: CATSSRTGGYNEQFF
cdr3_nt: TGTGCCACCAGCAGTCGGACGGGAGGTTACAATGAGCAGTTCTTC

v_call: TRBV29-1
d_call: TRBD2
clone_size: -
j_call: TRBJ2-7
cdr3_aa: CSVDGEGTYEQYF
cdr3_nt: TGCAGCGTTGACGGGGAGGGGACGTACGAGCAGTACTTC

v_call: TRBV19
d_call: -
clone_size: -
j_call: TRBJ2-7
cdr3_aa: CASSISLSSYEQYF
cdr3_nt: TGTGCCAGTAGTATTAGCCTATCCTCCTACGAGCAGTACTTC

v_call: TRBV6-5
d_call: TRBD1
clone_size: -
j_call: TRBJ2-7
cdr3_aa: CASSRDRRHYEQYF
cdr3_nt: TGTGCCAGCAGTAGGGACAGGCGACACTACGAGCAGTACTTC

v_call: TRBV21-1
d_call: -
clone_size: -
j_call: TRBJ2-7
cdr3_aa: CASIPRGLSYEQYF
cdr3_nt: TGTGCCAGCATCCCTAGGGGGCTTTCCTACGAGCAGTACTTC

v_call: TRBV28
d_call: -
clone_size: -
j_call: TRBJ2-7
cdr3_aa: CASSSLQLEGRDLYEQYF
cdr3_nt: TGTGCCAGCAGTAGTTTACAACTAGAAGGACGTGACCTCTACGAGCAGTACTTC

v_call: TRBV19
d_call: -
clone_size: -
j_call: TRBJ2-7
cdr3_aa: CASSIHRDYEQYF
cdr3_nt: TGTGCCAGTAGTATTCACAGGGACTACGAGCAGTACTTC

v_call: TRBV4-1
d_call: TRBD2
clone_size: -
j_call: TRBJ2-1
cdr3_aa: CASSQHPGLAAGNEQFF
cdr3_nt: TGCGCCAGCAGCCAGCATCCCGGACTAGCTGCCGGGAATGAGCAGTTCTTC

v_call: TRBV4-1
d_call: TRBD1
clone_size: -
j_call: TRBJ2-3
cdr3_aa: CASSQDGHRGHTDTQYF
cdr3_nt: TGCGCCAGCAGCCAAGATGGTCACAGGGGGCATACAGATACGCAGTATTTT

v_call: TRBV6-6
d_call: -
clone_size: -
j_call: TRBJ1-2
cdr3_aa: CASSFAGGEGYGYTF
cdr3_nt: TGTGCCAGCAGTTTCGCGGGGGGGGAGGGCTATGGCTACACCTTC

v_call: TRBV7-2
d_call: TRBD1
clone_size: -
j_call: TRBJ2-2
cdr3_aa: CASSLVGTGNTGELFF
cdr3_nt: TGTGCCAGCAGCTTAGTAGGGACAGGGAACACCGGGGAGCTGTTTTTT

v_call: TRBV6-1
d_call: -
clone_size: -
j_call: TRBJ2-3
cdr3_aa: CASSEGTGASTDTQYF
cdr3_nt: TGTGCCAGCAGTGAAGGTACGGGAGCTAGCACAGATACGCAGTATTTT

v_call: TRBV6-1
d_call: TRBD1
clone_size: -
j_call: TRBJ1-2
cdr3_aa: CASREQGAVGYTF
cdr3_nt: TGTGCCAGCAGGGAACAGGGGGCGGTTGGCTACACCTTC

v_call: TRBV29-1
d_call: -
clone_size: -
j_call: TRBJ1-2
cdr3_aa: CSVYPQNTAGYTF
cdr3_nt: TGCAGCGTTTACCCTCAGAACACAGCTGGCTACACCTTC

v_call: TRBV7-9
d_call: TRBD2
clone_size: -
j_call: TRBJ2-1
cdr3_aa: CASSPSETSGSNEQFF
cdr3_nt: TGTGCCAGCAGCCCCTCCGAGACTAGCGGTTCGAATGAGCAGTTCTTC

v_call: TRBV30
d_call: TRBD2
clone_size: -
j_call: TRBJ2-7
cdr3_aa: CAWRVGRGVPYEQYF
cdr3_nt: TGTGCCTGGAGGGTGGGGCGGGGGGTCCCCTACGAGCAGTACTTC

v_call: TRBV29-1
d_call: TRBD2
clone_size: -
j_call: TRBJ2-2
cdr3_aa: CSVAGGVNTGELFF
cdr3_nt: TGCAGCGTTGCGGGGGGGGTAAACACCGGGGAGCTGTTTTTT

v_call: TRBV19
d_call: -
clone_size: -
j_call: TRBJ1-2
cdr3_aa: CASRAQGISNYGYTF
cdr3_nt: TGTGCCAGTAGGGCTCAGGGGATTTCTAACTATGGCTACACCTTC

v_call: TRBV9
d_call: TRBD2
clone_size: -
j_call: TRBJ2-7
cdr3_aa: CASILLAGGSYEQYF
cdr3_nt: TGTGCCAGCATACTACTAGCGGGGGGGTCCTACGAGCAGTACTTC

v_call: TRBV4-3
d_call: -
clone_size: -
j_call: TRBJ2-7
cdr3_aa: CASSAQNVRGSFEQYF
cdr3_nt: TGCGCCAGCAGCGCTCAAAACGTACGGGGGTCGTTCGAACAGTACTTC

v_call: TRBV12-5
d_call: -
clone_size: -
j_call: TRBJ1-2
cdr3_aa: CASGHPVGQAKF
cdr3_nt: TGTGCTAGTGGCCACCCCGTGGGGCAGGCGAAGTTC

v_call: TRBV6-1
d_call: -
clone_size: -
j_call: TRBJ2-1
cdr3_aa: CASSEVRLYNEQFF
cdr3_nt: TGTGCCAGCAGTGAAGTTCGACTCTACAATGAGCAGTTCTTC

v_call: TRBV28
d_call: -
clone_size: -
j_call: TRBJ1-6
cdr3_aa: CASREGDNSPLHF
cdr3_nt: TGTGCCAGCAGGGAAGGGGATAATTCACCCCTCCACTTT

v_call: TRBV30
d_call: -
clone_size: -
j_call: TRBJ1-2
cdr3_aa: CAWSSGGDYGYTF
cdr3_nt: TGTGCCTGGAGTAGCGGGGGCGACTATGGCTACACCTTC

v_call: TRBV7-9
d_call: TRBD2
clone_size: -
j_call: TRBJ2-1
cdr3_aa: CASSLDGLIWREAPFEQFF
cdr3_nt: TGTGCCAGCAGCTTAGATGGGCTCATCTGGCGGGAGGCCCCGTTCGAGCAGTTCTTC

v_call: TRBV28
d_call: -
clone_size: once
j_call: TRBJ1-3
cdr3_aa: CASSLGLSSGNTIYF
cdr3_nt: TGTGCCAGCAGTTTAGGTCTTAGCTCTGGAAACACCATATATTTT

v_call: TRBV27
d_call: TRBD2
clone_size: once
j_call: TRBJ2-2
cdr3_aa: CASSSLAGNTGELFF
cdr3_nt: TGTGCCAGCAGTTCGCTAGCGGGGAACACCGGGGAGCTGTTTTTT

v_call: TRBV5-4
d_call: TRBD1
clone_size: -
j_call: TRBJ1-2
cdr3_aa: CASSVDRDGYTF
cdr3_nt: TGTGCCAGCAGCGTAGACAGGGATGGCTACACCTTC

v_call: TRBV27
d_call: TRBD1
clone_size: -
j_call: TRBJ2-5
cdr3_aa: CASSPGTGGLTQYF
cdr3_nt: TGTGCCAGCAGTCCCGGGACAGGGGGCTTAACCCAGTACTTC

v_call: TRBV29-1
d_call: -
clone_size: -
j_call: TRBJ2-3
cdr3_aa: CSVELSTDTQYF
cdr3_nt: TGCAGCGTTGAGCTGAGTACAGATACGCAGTATTTT

v_call: TRBV5-6
d_call: -
clone_size: -
j_call: TRBJ2-7
cdr3_aa: CATPLRLSEQYF
cdr3_nt: TGTGCCACCCCGCTTAGACTCAGCGAGCAGTACTTC

v_call: TRBV27
d_call: TRBD2
clone_size: -
j_call: TRBJ2-1
cdr3_aa: CASSLSSGGYNEQFF
cdr3_nt: TGTGCCAGCAGTTTATCTAGCGGGGGGTACAATGAGCAGTTCTTC

v_call: TRBV28
d_call: -
clone_size: few
j_call: TRBJ2-7
cdr3_aa: CASRTRHGPVYEQYF
cdr3_nt: TGTGCCAGCAGGACACGGCATGGTCCTGTGTACGAGCAGTACTTC

v_call: TRBV6-6
d_call: TRBD2
clone_size: -
j_call: TRBJ2-7
cdr3_aa: CASSRPTSGGSYEQYF
cdr3_nt: TGTGCCAGCAGTCGCCCGACTAGCGGGGGCTCCTACGAGCAGTACTTC

v_call: TRBV28
d_call: TRBD2
clone_size: -
j_call: TRBJ2-1
cdr3_aa: CASSSPRGVYNEQFF
cdr3_nt: TGTGCCAGCAGTTCCCCCCGGGGGGTATACAATGAGCAGTTCTTC

v_call: TRBV27
d_call: TRBD1
clone_size: -
j_call: TRBJ2-7
cdr3_aa: CASSRDRAPSYEQYF
cdr3_nt: TGTGCCAGCAGCCGGGACAGGGCGCCCTCCTACGAGCAGTACTTC

v_call: TRBV19
d_call: TRBD1
clone_size: -
j_call: TRBJ2-2
cdr3_aa: CASSQGTGVLGELFF
cdr3_nt: TGTGCCAGTAGTCAGGGGACAGGGGTACTCGGGGAGCTGTTTTTT

v_call: TRBV5-1
d_call: TRBD2
clone_size: -
j_call: TRBJ2-3
cdr3_aa: CASFPGLAGVSLTDTQYF
cdr3_nt: TGCGCCAGTTTTCCGGGACTAGCGGGGGTTTCCCTCACAGATACGCAGTATTTT